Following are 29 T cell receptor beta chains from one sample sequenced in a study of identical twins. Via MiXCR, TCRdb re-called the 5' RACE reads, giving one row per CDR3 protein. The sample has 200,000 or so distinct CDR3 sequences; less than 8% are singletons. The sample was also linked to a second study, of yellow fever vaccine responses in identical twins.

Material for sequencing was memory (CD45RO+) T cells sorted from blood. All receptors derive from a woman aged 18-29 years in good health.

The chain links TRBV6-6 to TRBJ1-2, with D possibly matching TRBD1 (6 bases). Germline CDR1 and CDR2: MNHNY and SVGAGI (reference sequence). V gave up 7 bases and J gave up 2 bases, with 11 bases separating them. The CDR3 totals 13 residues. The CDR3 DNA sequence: TGTGCCAGCAATGGCCAGGGGAACTATGGCTACACCTTC. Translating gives CASNGQGNYGYTF.

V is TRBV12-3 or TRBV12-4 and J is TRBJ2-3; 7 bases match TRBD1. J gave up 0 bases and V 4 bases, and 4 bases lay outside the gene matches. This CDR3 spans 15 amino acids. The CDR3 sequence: CASSSRQGSTDTQYF. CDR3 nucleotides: TGTGCCAGCAGTTCCCGACAGGGCAGCACAGATACGCAGTATTTT.

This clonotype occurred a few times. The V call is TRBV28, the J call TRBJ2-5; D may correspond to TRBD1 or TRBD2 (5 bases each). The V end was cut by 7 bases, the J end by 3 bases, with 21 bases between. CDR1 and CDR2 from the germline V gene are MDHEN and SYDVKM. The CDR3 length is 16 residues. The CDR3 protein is CASNPGRDLFEETQYF. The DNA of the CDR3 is TGTGCCAGCAACCCGGGACGGGACCTTTTTGAAGAGACCCAGTACTTC.

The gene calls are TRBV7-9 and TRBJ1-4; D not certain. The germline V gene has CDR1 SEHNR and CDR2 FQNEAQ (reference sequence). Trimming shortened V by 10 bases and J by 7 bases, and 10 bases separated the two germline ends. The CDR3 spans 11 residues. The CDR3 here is CATGNSEKLFF. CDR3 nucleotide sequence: TGTGCCACCGGTAATAGTGAAAAACTGTTTTTT. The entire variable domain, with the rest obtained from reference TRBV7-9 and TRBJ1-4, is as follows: DTGVSQNPRHKITKRGQNVTFRCDPISEHNRLYWYRQTLGQGPEFLTYFQNEAQLEKSRLLSDRFSAERPKGSFSTLEIQRTEQGDSAMYLCATGNSEKLFFGSGTQLSVL.

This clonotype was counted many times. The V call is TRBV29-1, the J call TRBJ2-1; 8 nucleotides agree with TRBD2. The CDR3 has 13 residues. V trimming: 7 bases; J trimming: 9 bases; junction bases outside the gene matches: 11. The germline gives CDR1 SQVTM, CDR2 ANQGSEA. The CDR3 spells CSGRIAGRGEQFF. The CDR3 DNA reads TGCAGCGGTCGTATAGCGGGGAGGGGTGAGCAGTTCTTC.

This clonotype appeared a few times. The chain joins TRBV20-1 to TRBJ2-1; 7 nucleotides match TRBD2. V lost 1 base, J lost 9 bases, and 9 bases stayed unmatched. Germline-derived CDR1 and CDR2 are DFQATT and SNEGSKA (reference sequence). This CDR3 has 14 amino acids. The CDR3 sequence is CSARGSGKAGEQFF. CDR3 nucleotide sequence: TGCAGTGCTAGAGGCAGCGGGAAAGCGGGTGAGCAGTTCTTC.

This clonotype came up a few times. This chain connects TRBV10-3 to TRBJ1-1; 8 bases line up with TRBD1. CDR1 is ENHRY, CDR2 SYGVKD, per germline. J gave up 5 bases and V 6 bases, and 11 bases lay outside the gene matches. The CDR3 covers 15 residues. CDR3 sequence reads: CAISRGQGRTTEAFF. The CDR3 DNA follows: TGTGCCATCAGCAGGGGGCAGGGTAGAACAACTGAAGCTTTCTTT.

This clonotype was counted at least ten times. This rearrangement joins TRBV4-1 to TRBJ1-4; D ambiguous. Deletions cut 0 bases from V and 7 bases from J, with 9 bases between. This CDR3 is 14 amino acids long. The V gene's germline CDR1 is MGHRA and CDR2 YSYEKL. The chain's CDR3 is CASSQDRGGEKLFF. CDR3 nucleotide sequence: TGCGCCAGCAGCCAAGATCGGGGTGGTGAAAAACTGTTTTTT.

CDR3 sequence: CASSHGTMADTQYF. CDR3 bases: TGTGCCAGCAGCCACGGGACAATGGCAGATACGCAGTATTTT. The chain joins TRBV3-1 to TRBJ2-3, with D possibly being TRBD1 (6 bases). V was trimmed by 3 bases and J by 4 bases, leaving 11 bases between them. Germline V gene lookup returns CDR1 LGHDT and CDR2 YNNKEL (reference sequence). There are 14 residues in the CDR3.

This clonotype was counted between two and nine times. The DNA of the CDR3 is TGCGCCAGCGGGGACAGGGGCTACAATGAGCAGTTCTTC. It encodes CASGDRGYNEQFF. V is TRBV5-1 and J is TRBJ2-1; 10 bases line up with TRBD1. CDR3 length: 13 residues. Germline loops: CDR1 SGHRS, CDR2 YFSETQ. Trimming cost V 7 bases and J 3 bases; bases outside gene matches: 1. Combining the CDR3 with reference TRBV5-1 and TRBJ2-1 gives the whole variable domain KAGVTQTPRYLIKTRGQQVTLSCSPISGHRSVSWYQQTPGQGLQFLFEYFSETQRNKGNFPGRFSGRQFSNSRSEMNVSTLELGDSALYLCASGDRGYNEQFFGPGTRLTVL.

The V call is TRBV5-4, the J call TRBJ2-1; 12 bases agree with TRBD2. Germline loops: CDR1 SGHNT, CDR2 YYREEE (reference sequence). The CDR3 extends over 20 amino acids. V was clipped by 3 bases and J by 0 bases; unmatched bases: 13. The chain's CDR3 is CASSWAGLAGPTGSYNEQFF. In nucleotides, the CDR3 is TGTGCCAGCAGCTGGGCGGGACTAGCGGGCCCGACGGGCTCCTACAATGAGCAGTTCTTC.

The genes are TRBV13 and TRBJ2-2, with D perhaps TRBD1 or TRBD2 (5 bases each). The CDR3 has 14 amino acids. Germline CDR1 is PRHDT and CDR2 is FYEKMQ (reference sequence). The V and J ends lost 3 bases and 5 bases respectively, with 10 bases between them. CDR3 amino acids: CASSFGTPTGELFF. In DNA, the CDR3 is TGTGCCAGCAGCTTCGGGACCCCGACCGGGGAGCTGTTTTTT.

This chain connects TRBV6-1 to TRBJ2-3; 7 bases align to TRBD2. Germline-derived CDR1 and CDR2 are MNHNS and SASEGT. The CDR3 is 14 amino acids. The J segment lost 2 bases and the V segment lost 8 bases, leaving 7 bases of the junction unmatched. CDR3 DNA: TGTGCCAGCGGGAGACTAGCTAACACAGATACGCAGTATTTT. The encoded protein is CASGRLANTDTQYF.

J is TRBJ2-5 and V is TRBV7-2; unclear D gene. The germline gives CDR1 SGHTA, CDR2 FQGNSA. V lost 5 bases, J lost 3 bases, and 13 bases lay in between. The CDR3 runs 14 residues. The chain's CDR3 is CASSQERAEETQYF. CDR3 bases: TGTGCCAGCAGCCAGGAAAGGGCCGAAGAGACCCAGTACTTC.

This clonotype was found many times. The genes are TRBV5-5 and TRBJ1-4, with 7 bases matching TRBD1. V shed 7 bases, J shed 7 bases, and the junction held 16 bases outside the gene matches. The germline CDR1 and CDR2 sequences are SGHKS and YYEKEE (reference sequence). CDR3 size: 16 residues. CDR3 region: CASRSNTGVVGEKLFF. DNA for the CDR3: TGTGCCAGCCGGTCTAATACAGGGGTTGTTGGTGAAAAACTGTTTTTT.

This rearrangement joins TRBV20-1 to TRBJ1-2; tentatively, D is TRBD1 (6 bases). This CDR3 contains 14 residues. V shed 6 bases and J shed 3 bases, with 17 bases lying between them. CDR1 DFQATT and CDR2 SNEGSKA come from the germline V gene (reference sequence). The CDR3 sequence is CSARLQGFDYGYTF. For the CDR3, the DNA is TGCAGTGCCAGACTTCAGGGGTTTGACTATGGCTACACCTTC.

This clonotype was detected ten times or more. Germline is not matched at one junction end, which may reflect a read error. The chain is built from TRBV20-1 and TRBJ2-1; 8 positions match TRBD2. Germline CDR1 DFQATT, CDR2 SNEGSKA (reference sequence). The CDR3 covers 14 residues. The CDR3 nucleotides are TGCAGTGCTAGAGAATTAGATTTGGTGACTAGCGAACCCTTC. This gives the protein CSARELDLVTSEPF.

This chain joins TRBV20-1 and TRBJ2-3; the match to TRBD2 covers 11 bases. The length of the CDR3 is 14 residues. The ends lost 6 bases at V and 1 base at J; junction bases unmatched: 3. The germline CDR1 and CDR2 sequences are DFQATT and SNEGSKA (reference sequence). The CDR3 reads CSAGTSGRTDTQYF. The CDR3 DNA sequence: TGCAGTGCCGGGACTAGCGGACGCACAGATACGCAGTATTTT.

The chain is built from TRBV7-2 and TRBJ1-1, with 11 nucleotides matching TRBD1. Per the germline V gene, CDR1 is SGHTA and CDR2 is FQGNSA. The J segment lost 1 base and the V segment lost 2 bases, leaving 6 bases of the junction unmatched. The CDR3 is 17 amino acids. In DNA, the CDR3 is TGTGCCAGCAGCTTACTTGGACAGGGGGCGCCGAACACTGAAGCTTTCTTT. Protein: CASSLLGQGAPNTEAFF.

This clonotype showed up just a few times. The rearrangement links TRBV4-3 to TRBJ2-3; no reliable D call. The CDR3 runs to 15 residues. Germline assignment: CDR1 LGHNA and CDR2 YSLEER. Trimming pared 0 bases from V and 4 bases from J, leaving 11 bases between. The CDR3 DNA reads TGCGCCAGCAGCCAAGATCAAGATGGAGCAGATACGCAGTATTTT. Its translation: CASSQDQDGADTQYF.

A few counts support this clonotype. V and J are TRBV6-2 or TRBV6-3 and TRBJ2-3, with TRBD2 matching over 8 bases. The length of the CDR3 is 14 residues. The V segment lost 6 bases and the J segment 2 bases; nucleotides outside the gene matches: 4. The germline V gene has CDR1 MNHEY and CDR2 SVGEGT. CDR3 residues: CASRSGSFTDTQYF. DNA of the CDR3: TGTGCCAGCAGAAGCGGGAGCTTCACAGATACGCAGTATTTT.

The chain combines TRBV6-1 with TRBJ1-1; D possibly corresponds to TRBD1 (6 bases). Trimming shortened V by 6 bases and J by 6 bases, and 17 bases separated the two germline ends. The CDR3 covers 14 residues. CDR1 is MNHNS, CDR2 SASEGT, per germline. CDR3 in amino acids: CASRQQGSLAEAFF. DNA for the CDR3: TGTGCCAGCAGACAACAGGGCTCTTTGGCTGAAGCTTTCTTT.

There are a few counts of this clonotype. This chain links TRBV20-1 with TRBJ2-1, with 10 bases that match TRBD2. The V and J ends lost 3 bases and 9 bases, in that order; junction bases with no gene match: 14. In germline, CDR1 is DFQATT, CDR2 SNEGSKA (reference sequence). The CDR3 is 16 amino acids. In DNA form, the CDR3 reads TGCAGTGCTAGTCTAGCGGGGGACTTTAGGTTCACTGAGCAGTTCTTC. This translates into CSASLAGDFRFTEQFF.

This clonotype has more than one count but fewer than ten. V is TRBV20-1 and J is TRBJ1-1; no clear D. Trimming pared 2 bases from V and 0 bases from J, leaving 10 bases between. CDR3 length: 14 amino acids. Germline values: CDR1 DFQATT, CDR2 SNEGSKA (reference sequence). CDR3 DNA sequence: TGCAGTGCTAGACCCCCGATCATGAACACTGAAGCTTTCTTT. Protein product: CSARPPIMNTEAFF.

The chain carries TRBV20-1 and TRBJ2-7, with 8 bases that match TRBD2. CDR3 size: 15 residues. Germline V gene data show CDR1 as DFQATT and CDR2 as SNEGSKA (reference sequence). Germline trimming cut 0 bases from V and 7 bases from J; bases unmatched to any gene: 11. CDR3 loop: CSARDGGSGVFEQYF. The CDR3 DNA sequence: TGCAGTGCTAGAGATGGGGGTAGCGGGGTGTTTGAGCAGTACTTC.

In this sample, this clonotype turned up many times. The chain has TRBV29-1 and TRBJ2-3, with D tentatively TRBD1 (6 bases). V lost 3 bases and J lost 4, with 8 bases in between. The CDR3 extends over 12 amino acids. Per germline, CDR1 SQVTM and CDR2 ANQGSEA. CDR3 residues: CSVDGGSDTQYF. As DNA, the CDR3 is TGCAGCGTTGATGGGGGCTCAGATACGCAGTATTTT.

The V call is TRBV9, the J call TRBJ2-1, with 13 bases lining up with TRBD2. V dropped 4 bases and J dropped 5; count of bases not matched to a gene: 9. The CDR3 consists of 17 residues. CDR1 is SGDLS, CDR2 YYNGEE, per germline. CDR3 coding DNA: TGTGCCAGCAGCCCCCGGACTAGCGGGGGCCGTAACAATGAGCAGTTCTTC. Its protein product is CASSPRTSGGRNNEQFF.

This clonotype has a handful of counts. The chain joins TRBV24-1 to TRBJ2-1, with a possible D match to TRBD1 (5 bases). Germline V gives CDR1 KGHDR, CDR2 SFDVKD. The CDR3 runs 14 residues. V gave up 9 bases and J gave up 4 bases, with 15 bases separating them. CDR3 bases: TGTGCCACCGGGGCAGGGCGAGGTTACAATGAGCAGTTCTTC. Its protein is CATGAGRGYNEQFF.

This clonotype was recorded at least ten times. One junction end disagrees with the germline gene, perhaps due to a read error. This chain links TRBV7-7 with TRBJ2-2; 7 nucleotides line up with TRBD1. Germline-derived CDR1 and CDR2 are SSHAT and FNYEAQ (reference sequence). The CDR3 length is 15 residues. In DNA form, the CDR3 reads TGTGCTAGCAGCTCCGGGACAGACAACACCGGGGAGCTGTTTTTT. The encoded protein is CASSSGTDNTGELFF.